The clone carrying this T cell receptor beta chain was counted ten times or more. What it binds is not known. This sample was taken from a study of CD8 T cells in ankylosing spondylitis. General observations from the study: In ankylosing spondylitis patients, matched synovial fluid reportedly showed significant enrichment of disease-linked clones. Some of the motif variants had earlier been found in reactive arthritis patients' fluid and blood.

As the method for making TCR beta libraries, quantitative 5'-RACE with molecular barcodes was used. TCRdb re-analysed the 5' RACE reads in MiXCR, keeping a single row per CDR3 protein. The profile shows approximately 250,000 distinct CDR3 sequences, 20% to 30% of them singletons. Trimming took 0 bases from V and 7 from J, leaving 4 bases between them. CDR3 size: 12 residues. The germline CDR1 and CDR2 sequences are DFQATT and SNEGSKA (reference sequence). The chain carries TRBV20-1 and TRBJ1-6; D gene ambiguous. This TCR was recovered from a male donor with ankylosing spondylitis or in good health (not recorded which). The specimen was blood, either unsorted or a sorted T cell fraction (not recorded which). The CDR3 DNA reads TGCAGTGCTAGAGATCTCAATTCACCCCTCCACTTT. Protein product: CSARDLNSPLHF.